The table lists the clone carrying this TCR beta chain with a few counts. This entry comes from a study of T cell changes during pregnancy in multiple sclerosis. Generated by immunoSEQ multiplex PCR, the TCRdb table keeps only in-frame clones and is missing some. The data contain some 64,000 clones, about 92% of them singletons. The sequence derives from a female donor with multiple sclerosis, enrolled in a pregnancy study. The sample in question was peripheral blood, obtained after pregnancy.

CDR3 DNA: TGTGCCAGTAGTACGGTACGCGGGGGGTACAATGAGCAGTTCTTC. It yields the protein CASSTVRGGYNEQFF. This chain uses TRBV19 with TRBJ2-1, with TRBD2 matching over 8 bases. CDR3 length: 15 amino acids. The junction had 6 bases not matched to a gene; V was cut back by 4 bases and J by 4 bases. CDR1 is LNHDA and CDR2 is SQIVND in the germline V gene (reference sequence).